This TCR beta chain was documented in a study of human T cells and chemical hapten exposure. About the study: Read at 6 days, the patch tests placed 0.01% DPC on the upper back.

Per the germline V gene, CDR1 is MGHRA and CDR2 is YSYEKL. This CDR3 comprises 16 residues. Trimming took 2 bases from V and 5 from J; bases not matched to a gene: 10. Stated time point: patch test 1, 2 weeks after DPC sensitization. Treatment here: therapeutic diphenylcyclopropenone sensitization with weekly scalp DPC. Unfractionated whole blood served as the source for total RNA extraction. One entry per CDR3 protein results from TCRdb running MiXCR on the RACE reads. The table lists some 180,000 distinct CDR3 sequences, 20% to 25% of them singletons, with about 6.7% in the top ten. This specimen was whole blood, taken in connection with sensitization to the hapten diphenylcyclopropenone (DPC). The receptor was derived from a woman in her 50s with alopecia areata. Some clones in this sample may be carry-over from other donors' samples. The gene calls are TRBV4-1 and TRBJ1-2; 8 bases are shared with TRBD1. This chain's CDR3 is CASSQSGQGDRYGYTF. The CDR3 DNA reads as TGCGCCAGCAGCCAATCCGGACAGGGAGACCGTTATGGCTACACCTTC.